This TCR beta chain came from a study of blood T cell repertoires in COVID-19 (TCRdb year 2020). For the wider study: Collaborator samples came from the United States, Italy and Spain and covered acute and convalescent phases of COVID-19. HLA class I and class II types, where available, came from metadata supplied by the sample provider rather than from assay-based typing. Samples came from the ongoing ImmuneRACE study (first 160 participants) plus 1,254 subjects from 6 global collaborators. The sample metadata nearly always contained a de-identified subject ID, COVID-19 status, age in years and sex. A freely available public database, intended as a resource for researchers studying the immune response to SARS-CoV-2, is where the repertoires were released. Subjects who had been exposed to COVID-19, were actively infected with it, or had recovered from it provided the deeply sampled blood TCRbeta repertoires that made up the dataset. The prospective study material was composed of cDNA or gDNA derived from T cells, B-cell-depleted T cells, or PBMCs. On the study overall, not on this receptor specifically: The quantity of clinical and demographic metadata differed by source and by participant and was supplied without curation.

The immunoSEQ Assay, a bias-controlled multiplex PCR, was used to amplify TCRbeta CDR3 regions from genomic DNA. The paper's processing steps were these. The number of nucleated cells in each sample was estimated from the amplification of reference gene primers within the assay. Sequence reads were collapsed and filtered to measure the absolute abundance of every unique TCRbeta CDR3 rearrangement. For each sample, productive Simpson clonality was calculated as the square root of Simpson's diversity index over productive rearrangements. Entries here come from immuneACCESS through TCRdb and include only in-frame sequences with V and J called. Some clones fail to appear in such tables; in the studies checked, an unresolved V gene covers under half of the shortfall, and the cause of the remainder is unknown. V and J calls and clone size are those listed in that table; D and trimming were worked out from the DNA. The sample includes 80,000 to 100,000 clones, with about 80% observed a single time. 10% of the sample goes to the ten largest clones.

Collaborating institutions collected whole blood in K2EDTA tubes following their own protocols. For TCRbeta analysis, collaborator samples were shipped as frozen whole blood, as isolated PBMCs, or as DNA extracted from either sample type. On this clone: Its antigen specificity is not known. Base qualities are not provided; no much larger clone lies one nucleotide away.

Trimming at the junction amounts to 0 bases on V and 2 bases on J, and the germline ends lie 7 bases apart. CDR1 and CDR2 are drawn from the germline V gene: SGHRS, YFSETQ. The CDR3 starts with the cysteine, ends with the phenylalanine, and has 14 residues. Of the read, only the CDR3 DNA is kept; its 42 bases are in frame from base 1. This clonotype was obtained from a woman in her 70s with acute or convalescent COVID-19. Sample: peripheral blood. The receptor chain draws on TRBV5-1 and TRBJ2-3, with the D segment identity uncertain. The CDR3 here reads CASSLVGTTDTQYF. The nucleotide sequence is given as TGCGCCAGCAGCTTGGTTGGCACCACAGATACGCAGTATTTT.